This TCR beta chain appears in the sequencing data of a study of CD8+ T cells in alopecia areata. Once RNA had been extracted, it was reverse transcribed into cDNA to act as the sequencing template. TCRdb's table, derived via immunoSEQ multiplex PCR, lists solely in-frame clones and lacks some. Of 100,000 to 150,000 clones listed, around 49% are singletons. This clone was seen a handful of times. The antigen is not known. The CDR3 loop spans 14 amino acids. Trimming took off 6 bases at V and 3 bases at J, with 15 bases between the two ends. Germline loops: CDR1 SNHLY, CDR2 FYNNEI. Separation by sorting yielded CD4+ and CD8+ T cells from PBMCs. Notes on the study in general: Affected scalp, especially in alopecia totalis/universalis, had a higher clonality than normal scalp did.

This sample comprised CD8+ T cells sorted from blood, obtained at week 0. This chain joins TRBV2 and TRBJ2-7; no clear D gene. The sequence was obtained from a human donor with alopecia areata. The CDR3 spells CASSPLTAYYEQYF. The CDR3 nucleotides are TGTGCCAGCAGCCCTCTAACCGCCTACTACGAGCAGTACTTC.